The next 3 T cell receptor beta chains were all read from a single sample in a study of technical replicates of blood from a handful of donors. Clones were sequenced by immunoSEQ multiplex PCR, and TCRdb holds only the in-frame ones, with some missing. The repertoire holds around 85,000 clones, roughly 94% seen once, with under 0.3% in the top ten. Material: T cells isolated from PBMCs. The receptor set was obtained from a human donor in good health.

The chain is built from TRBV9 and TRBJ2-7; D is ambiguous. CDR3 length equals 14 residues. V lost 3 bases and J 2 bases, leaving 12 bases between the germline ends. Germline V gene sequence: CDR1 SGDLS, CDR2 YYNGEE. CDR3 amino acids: CASSGSSNTYEQYF. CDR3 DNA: TGTGCCAGCAGCGGATCTAGTAACACCTACGAGCAGTACTTC.

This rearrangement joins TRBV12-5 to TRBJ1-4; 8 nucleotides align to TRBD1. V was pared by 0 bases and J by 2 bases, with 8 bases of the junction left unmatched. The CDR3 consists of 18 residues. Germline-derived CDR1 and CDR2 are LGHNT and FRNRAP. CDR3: CASGLVRARGRTNEKLFF. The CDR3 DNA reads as TGTGCTAGTGGTTTGGTACGGGCCAGGGGGCGGACTAATGAAAAACTGTTTTTT.

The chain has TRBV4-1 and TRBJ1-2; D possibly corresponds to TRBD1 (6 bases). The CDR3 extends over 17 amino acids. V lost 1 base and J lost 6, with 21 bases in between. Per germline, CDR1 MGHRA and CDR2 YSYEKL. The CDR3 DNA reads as TGCGCCAGCAGCCAAGGGGGGACATTGGGCTTTGAGGATGGCTACACCTTC. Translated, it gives CASSQGGTLGFEDGYTF.